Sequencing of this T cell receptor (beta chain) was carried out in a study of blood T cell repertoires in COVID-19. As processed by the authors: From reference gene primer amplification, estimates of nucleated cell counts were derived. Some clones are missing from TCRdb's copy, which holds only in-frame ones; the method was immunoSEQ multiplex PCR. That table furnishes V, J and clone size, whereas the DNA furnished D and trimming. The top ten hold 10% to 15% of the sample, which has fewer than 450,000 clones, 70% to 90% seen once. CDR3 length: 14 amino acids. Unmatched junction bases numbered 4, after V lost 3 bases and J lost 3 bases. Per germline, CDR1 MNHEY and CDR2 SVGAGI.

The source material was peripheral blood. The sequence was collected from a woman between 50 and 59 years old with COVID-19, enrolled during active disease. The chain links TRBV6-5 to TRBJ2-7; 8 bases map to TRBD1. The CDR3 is CASSYTGGNYEQYF. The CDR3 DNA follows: TGTGCCAGCAGTTATACAGGGGGAAACTACGAGCAGTACTTC.